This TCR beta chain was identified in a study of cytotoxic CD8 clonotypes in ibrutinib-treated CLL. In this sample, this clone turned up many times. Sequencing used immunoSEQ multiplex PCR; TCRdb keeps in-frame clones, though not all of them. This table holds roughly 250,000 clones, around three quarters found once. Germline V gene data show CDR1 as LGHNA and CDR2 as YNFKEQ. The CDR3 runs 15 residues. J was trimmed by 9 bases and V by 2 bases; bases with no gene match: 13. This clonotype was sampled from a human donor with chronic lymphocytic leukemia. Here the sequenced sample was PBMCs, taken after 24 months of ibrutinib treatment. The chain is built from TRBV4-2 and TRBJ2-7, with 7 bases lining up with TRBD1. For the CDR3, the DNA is TGTGCCAGCAGCCAACCATCCGACAGGGCACACGGGCAGTACTTC. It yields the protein CASSQPSDRAHGQYF.